The sequence of this T cell receptor beta chain was determined in a study of T cell changes during pregnancy in multiple sclerosis. This table comes from immunoSEQ multiplex PCR, and its TCRdb copy is limited to in-frame clones, with some not included. The sample yields 70,000 to 75,000 clones, approximately 92% seen once. This clonotype originated in a female donor with multiple sclerosis, enrolled in a pregnancy study. The sequences come from peripheral blood, collected before pregnancy.

CDR3 amino acids: CASSPTRAGPEQFF. The CDR3 nucleotides read TGTGCCAGCAGCCCAACTCGCGCAGGGCCTGAGCAGTTCTTC. J is TRBJ2-1 and V is TRBV27; D might be TRBD1 (5 bases). The CDR3 spans 14 residues. The germline CDR1 and CDR2 sequences are MNHEY and SMNVEV (reference sequence). V was trimmed by 6 bases and J by 9 bases, leaving 18 bases between them.